This T cell receptor beta chain emerged from a study of T cell responses to AZD1222 COVID-19 vaccine. Study-wide findings and caveats: CD4 TCRs linked to vaccination spanned spike, dominating at 160-218 and 743-854.

The repertoire was sequenced with immunoSEQ multiplex PCR; TCRdb's copy has only in-frame clones and lacks some. This table has roughly 140,000 clones, about 92% appearing once. This clone came up a few times. Its antigen is undetermined. The source material was peripheral blood, sampled on day 0 of AZD1222 vaccination. This TCR was recovered from an adult in good health.

The CDR3 loop reads CATTDRGHEQFF. The CDR3 nucleotides are TGTGCCACCACGGACCGGGGGCATGAGCAGTTCTTC. J is TRBJ2-1 and V is TRBV19; D might be TRBD1 or TRBD2, each matching 6 bases. Trimming shortened V by 10 bases and J by 8 bases, and 15 bases separated the two germline ends. The CDR3 runs to 12 residues. Germline V CDR1 and CDR2: LNHDA, SQIVND (reference sequence).